Described below is a single T cell receptor beta chain sequence and its context. Original processing methods: Counts of nucleated cells, estimated from reference gene primer amplification, were obtained. Libraries were prepared by immunoSEQ multiplex PCR; TCRdb keeps only in-frame clonotypes and omits some of them. V and J calls and clone size are as listed in that table; D and trimming were resolved from the DNA. Among around 140,000 clones, about nine tenths were seen once, and the ten largest hold about 2.5%. The germline gives CDR1 SGHVS, CDR2 FQNEAQ. This CDR3 has 15 amino acids. V trimming: 6 bases; J trimming: 2 bases; junction bases outside the gene matches: 8. This sample was taken from a study of blood T cell repertoires in COVID-19. Background on the study: Both acute and convalescent COVID-19 samples were obtained from the United States, Italy and Spain. Sources were T cells, B-cell-depleted T cells, or PBMCs; the material itself was cDNA or gDNA.

The receptor's source is a man aged 45-65 years with active COVID-19. The V call is TRBV7-8, the J call TRBJ2-3; TRBD2 agrees at 7 bases. Sequencing was performed on peripheral blood. CDR3: CASSRRSGDTDTQYF. DNA of the CDR3: TGTGCCAGCAGTCGAAGAAGCGGGGACACAGATACGCAGTATTTT.